A single sample gave rise to the 21 T cell receptor beta chains below, sequenced in a study of OX40 agonist ivuxolimab in advanced cancers. Sequenced by immunoSEQ multiplex PCR; TCRdb stores in-frame clones only, minus some. The data contain just under 65,000 clones, about 89% of them seen just once; the ten biggest clones take up about 5.6%. The sequences come from CD4+ or CD8+ T cells sorted from blood, collected in a trial of the OX40 agonist ivuxolimab. The origin of the receptors is an adult with an advanced solid tumor such as melanoma, head and neck, liver or kidney cancer.

The chain links TRBV5-1 to TRBJ2-7, with TRBD1 matching 7 bases. V shed 7 bases and J 2 bases; nucleotides not matched to a gene: 6. The CDR3 has 13 amino acids. Germline V CDR1 and CDR2: SGHRS, YFSETQ. The CDR3 spells CASHRDSTYEQYF. DNA of the CDR3: TGCGCCAGCCACCGGGACAGTACCTACGAGCAGTACTTC.

The chain recombines TRBV5-4 with TRBJ2-1; no reliable D call. V was pared by 0 bases and J by 5 bases, with 6 bases between. The CDR3 extends over 13 amino acids. Germline V gene sequence: CDR1 SGHNT, CDR2 YYREEE (reference sequence). CDR3 nucleotide sequence: TGTGCCAGCAGCTTGGGGACCGACAATGAGCAGTTCTTC. Its translation: CASSLGTDNEQFF.

The chain employs TRBV10-3 and TRBJ2-3, with D hard to call. There are 15 residues in the CDR3. Germline loops: CDR1 ENHRY, CDR2 SYGVKD. Trimming pared 9 bases from V and 0 bases from J, leaving 16 bases between. The DNA of the CDR3 is TGTGCCATGCAGCCCGAGGCCACTAGCACAGATACGCAGTATTTT. This translates into CAMQPEATSTDTQYF.

V and J are TRBV10-3 and TRBJ2-1, with 7 positions matching TRBD1. V shed 6 bases, J shed 4 bases, and the junction held 3 bases outside the gene matches. CDR1 ENHRY and CDR2 SYGVKD come from the germline V gene. This CDR3 is built from 13 residues. The CDR3 reads CAIRDRQYNEQFF. DNA of the CDR3: TGTGCCATCAGGGACAGGCAATACAATGAGCAGTTCTTC.

The chain is built from TRBV29-1 and TRBJ2-7; a weak D match, TRBD1 (6 bases). CDR1 SQVTM and CDR2 ANQGSEA come from the germline V gene. This CDR3 is built from 12 residues. The V end lost 7 bases, the J end lost 0 bases, and 10 bases lay between the germline ends. The CDR3 sequence is CSGRDNSYEQYF. The DNA for the CDR3 is TGCAGCGGTAGGGACAACTCCTACGAGCAGTACTTC.

This clone showed up just once. This chain links TRBV7-2 with TRBJ2-7, with 12 bases matching TRBD2. Germline assignment: CDR1 SGHTA and CDR2 FQGNSA. After removal of 5 bases from V and 5 bases from J, the junction contained 19 bases not matched to a gene. The CDR3 spans 19 residues. The CDR3 protein is CASSHGDRSSGRAVNEQYF. CDR3 DNA sequence: TGTGCCAGCAGCCATGGGGACAGATCTAGCGGGAGGGCCGTAAACGAGCAGTACTTC.

The chain carries TRBV7-8 and TRBJ1-4; weak D call: TRBD1 (5 bases). Per germline, CDR1 SGHVS and CDR2 FQNEAQ. Trimming stripped 8 bases from V and 8 bases from J, with 15 bases between. CDR3 length: 13 residues. CDR3 residues: CASYQWGDEKLFF. CDR3 sequence (DNA): TGTGCCAGCTACCAATGGGGGGACGAAAAACTGTTTTTT.

This rearrangement joins TRBV7-2 to TRBJ2-3, with D possibly matching TRBD2 (5 bases). The CDR3 consists of 15 residues. Germline V gene sequence: CDR1 SGHTA, CDR2 FQGNSA. The V end was cut by 0 bases, the J end by 3 bases, with 10 bases between. CDR3 DNA sequence: TGTGCCAGCAGCTTAGCGGGGAGTCTTACAGATACGCAGTATTTT. Translation gives CASSLAGSLTDTQYF.

There are a few counts of this clone. This chain links TRBV30 with TRBJ2-7, with a weak D call TRBD1 (7 bases). V lost 0 bases, J lost 4 bases, and 16 bases lay in between. Germline V CDR1 and CDR2: GTSNPN, SVGIG (reference sequence). The CDR3 runs to 15 residues. This CDR3 reads CAWSVLGGGKYEQYF. CDR3 in DNA: TGTGCCTGGAGTGTACTTGGAGGGGGCAAGTACGAGCAGTACTTC.

The genes are TRBV13 and TRBJ2-2, with D possibly called TRBD1 or TRBD2 (6 bases each). This CDR3 region has 16 residues. Germline-derived CDR1 and CDR2 are PRHDT and FYEKMQ (reference sequence). Trimming removed 1 base from V and 3 bases from J, with 12 bases in between. CDR3 coding DNA: TGTGCCAGCAGCTTAGATGAGGGGGAGGACACCGGGGAGCTGTTTTTT. It specifies CASSLDEGEDTGELFF.

The rearrangement uses TRBV11-2 and TRBJ1-2; no clear D. The V gene's germline CDR1 is SGHAT and CDR2 FQNNGV. The CDR3 covers 12 residues. V lost 5 bases and J 1 base, leaving 5 bases between the germline ends. The CDR3, as DNA: TGTGCCAGCAGCGCGATTAACTATGGCTACACCTTC. This codes for CASSAINYGYTF.

The chain recombines TRBV2 with TRBJ2-5; 10 bases fit TRBD2. Germline CDR1 reads SNHLY; CDR2 reads FYNNEI. Trimming removed 6 bases from V and 2 bases from J; junction bases left unmatched: 6. The CDR3 extends over 15 amino acids. The CDR3 DNA reads TGTGCCAGCAGAGAGCGGGAGGGGTATCAAGAGACCCAGTACTTC. It encodes CASREREGYQETQYF.

V and J are TRBV7-3 and TRBJ2-4; 9 bases agree with TRBD1. CDR1 is SGHTA, CDR2 FQGTGA, per germline. V lost 5 bases, J lost 4 bases, and 9 bases stayed unmatched. The CDR3 runs to 16 residues. CDR3 DNA sequence: TGTGCCAGCAGCCAACGGACAGGGGACAGGAAAAACATTCAGTACTTC. Residues: CASSQRTGDRKNIQYF.

The chain recombines TRBV6-1 with TRBJ2-7; 7 nucleotides agree with TRBD2. The CDR3 is 15 residues long. The germline gives CDR1 MNHNS, CDR2 SASEGT. The junction had 8 bases not matched to a gene; V was cut back by 2 bases and J by 4 bases. This CDR3 is CASSENISGKYEQYF. The CDR3 bases are TGTGCCAGCAGTGAAAATATAAGCGGGAAGTACGAGCAGTACTTC.

The chain has TRBV10-3 and TRBJ2-2; weak D call: TRBD1 (6 bases). The CDR3 is 11 amino acids. With 6 bases removed from V and 7 bases from J, the gap between germline ends came to 6 bases. Germline CDR1 ENHRY, CDR2 SYGVKD. CDR3 sequence reads: CAISRGGELFF. Written as DNA, the CDR3 is TGTGCCATCAGCAGGGGCGGGGAGCTGTTTTTT.

This clone has a handful of counts. The genes are TRBV18 and TRBJ1-3; 7 bases agree with TRBD1. The V segment lost 1 base and the J segment 6 bases; nucleotides outside the gene matches: 6. The germline V gene encodes CDR1 KGHSH and CDR2 LQKENI. This CDR3 contains 15 residues. CDR3 sequence: CASSPLQGEQNTIYF. CDR3 coding DNA: TGTGCCAGCTCACCACTCCAGGGGGAGCAAAACACCATATATTTT.

The CDR3 protein is CAWSGQSSYEQYF. In nucleotides, the CDR3 is TGTGCCTGGAGTGGCCAGAGCTCCTACGAGCAGTACTTC. The gene calls are TRBV30 and TRBJ2-7; D is undetermined. The CDR3 is 13 residues long. The V and J ends lost 1 base and 0 bases respectively, with 7 bases between them. The germline V gene encodes CDR1 GTSNPN and CDR2 SVGIG (reference sequence).

V is TRBV27 and J is TRBJ2-5, with unresolved D. Germline CDR1 reads MNHEY; CDR2 reads SMNVEV (reference sequence). The CDR3 length is 13 residues. V was cut by 8 bases and J by 3 bases, with 13 bases left in between. This chain's CDR3 is CASWGRGKETQYF. In DNA form, the CDR3 reads TGTGCCAGCTGGGGAAGAGGAAAAGAGACCCAGTACTTC.

The rearrangement links TRBV2 to TRBJ2-7, with 15 bases lining up with TRBD2. The CDR3 length is 17 residues. The V gene end was trimmed by 5 bases and the J gene end by 1 base; junction bases not matched to a gene: 6. The germline V gene encodes CDR1 SNHLY and CDR2 FYNNEI. The CDR3 loop reads CASSPSGLAGGSYEQYF. As DNA, the CDR3 is TGTGCCAGCAGTCCCTCGGGACTAGCGGGAGGATCCTACGAGCAGTACTTC.

The chain recombines TRBV19 with TRBJ2-7; no reliable D call. Trimming cost V 3 bases and J 6 bases, with 12 bases left between them. The CDR3 covers 13 residues. CDR1 is LNHDA, CDR2 SQIVND, per germline (reference sequence). The CDR3 DNA follows: TGTGCCAGTAGTATCCCCGAGCCGGGCGAGCAGTACTTC. Residues: CASSIPEPGEQYF.

This sequence joins TRBV4-1 and TRBJ2-7, with a weak D call TRBD2 (5 bases). There are 15 residues in the CDR3. Deletions cut 4 bases from V and 0 bases from J, with 13 bases between. Germline V gives CDR1 MGHRA, CDR2 YSYEKL. The CDR3 nucleotides read TGCGCCAGCAGCCCCAGCAGCGGACCCTCCTACGAGCAGTACTTC. Amino acids: CASSPSSGPSYEQYF.